The 19 T cell receptor beta chains listed next were all sequenced from one sample in a study of CD8+ T cells in alopecia areata. Specified treatment: oral pan-JAK inhibitor, 5-10 mg twice daily. The sequencing template was cDNA reverse transcribed from extracted RNA. Generated by immunoSEQ multiplex PCR, the TCRdb table keeps only in-frame clones and is missing some. The top ten hold more than 0.85% of the sample, which has about 270,000 clones, around three fifths seen once. This sample comprised CD4+ T cells sorted from blood, obtained around week 52, from a patient treated with tofacitinib. These receptors came from a human donor with alopecia areata.

This chain links TRBV5-8 with TRBJ1-6; unclear D gene. Germline V gene sequence: CDR1 SGHTS, CDR2 YDEGEE. The CDR3 totals 15 residues. V gave up 9 bases and J gave up 7 bases, with 20 bases separating them. CDR3 residues: CATRIEAGFNSPLHF. In DNA form, the CDR3 reads TGTGCCACTCGCATCGAGGCAGGCTTCAATTCACCCCTCCACTTT.

This clone was counted only a few times. The rearrangement uses TRBV7-8 and TRBJ2-1; D gene unclear. The CDR3 has 12 amino acids. Trimming removed 6 bases from V and 6 bases from J, with 9 bases in between. Germline assignment: CDR1 SGHVS and CDR2 FQNEAQ. For the CDR3, the DNA is TGTGCCAGCAGGGTGGGGATCAATGAGCAGTTCTTC. Protein: CASRVGINEQFF. Together with reference TRBV7-8 and TRBJ2-1, the CDR3 gives the full variable domain: GAGVSQSPRYKVAKRGQDVALRCDPISGHVSLFWYQQALGQGPEFLTYFQNEAQLDKSGLPSDRFFAERPEGSVSTLKIQRTQQEDSAVYLCASRVGINEQFFGPGTRLTVL.

This rearrangement joins TRBV25-1 to TRBJ2-3; 7 bases match TRBD1. The CDR3 is made up of 14 amino acids. CDR1 and CDR2 (germline): MGHDK, SYGVNS. V gave up 6 bases and J gave up 3 bases; unmatched junction bases: 6. The CDR3 DNA reads TGTGCCAGCAGCCTGACAGGGTGGACAGATACGCAGTATTTT. Amino acid sequence: CASSLTGWTDTQYF.

CDR3 coding DNA: TGCAGCGTTGCCAGGGTAGCGAACGAGCAGTACTTC. It specifies CSVARVANEQYF. The J gene is TRBJ2-7, the V gene TRBV29-1; TRBD1 or TRBD2 may be the D gene (5 bases each). The CDR3 has 12 residues. Per germline, CDR1 SQVTM and CDR2 ANQGSEA. V dropped 4 bases and J dropped 5 bases, with 12 bases sitting between them.

The chain is built from TRBV30 and TRBJ1-5, with D possibly being TRBD1 (5 bases). Germline CDR1 and CDR2: GTSNPN and SVGIG (reference sequence). The CDR3 spans 16 residues. V was shortened by 0 bases and J by 4 bases, with 16 bases between the two germline ends. The CDR3 region has the DNA TGTGCCTGGAGTGTACAGGACGGTTTAGCAAATCAGCCCCAGCATTTT. Its translation: CAWSVQDGLANQPQHF.

The V call is TRBV15, the J call TRBJ2-7; 7 positions match TRBD2. Trimming took 3 bases from V and 3 from J; bases not matched to a gene: 8. The CDR3 runs to 15 residues. CDR1 and CDR2 from the germline V gene are LNHNV and YYDKDF (reference sequence). In DNA form, the CDR3 reads TGTGCCACCAGCAGTAAAGGACTAGTAGACTACGAGCAGTACTTC. Translation gives CATSSKGLVDYEQYF.

V usage is TRBV2 and J usage is TRBJ1-5, with 7 bases matching TRBD1. The length of the CDR3 is 13 residues. J lost 5 bases, V lost 5 bases, and 3 bases had no gene match. Germline lookup yields CDR1 SNHLY and CDR2 FYNNEI. In nucleotides, the CDR3 is TGTGCCAGCAGTACAGGGGAACATCAGCCCCAGCATTTT. Its protein is CASSTGEHQPQHF.

Notes on this clone: The same CDR3 also results from other DNA sequences found in this sample. This sequence joins TRBV29-1 and TRBJ2-3, with a possible D match to TRBD2 (5 bases). V lost 3 bases and J 1 base, leaving 5 bases between the germline ends. Germline V gene sequence: CDR1 SQVTM, CDR2 ANQGSEA. The CDR3 is 12 residues long. CDR3 nucleotides: TGCAGCGTTGACGGGGGCACAGATACGCAGTATTTT. This codes for CSVDGGTDTQYF.

This clone was recorded a few times. The chain recombines TRBV5-8 with TRBJ2-3, with 8 bases aligning to TRBD2. Germline V gene sequence: CDR1 SGHTS, CDR2 YDEGEE. The V segment lost 4 bases and the J segment 3 bases; nucleotides outside the gene matches: 4. The CDR3 sequence is 14 residues long. The CDR3 reads CASSRTSRTDTQYF. CDR3 DNA: TGTGCCAGCAGCCGGACTAGCAGGACAGATACGCAGTATTTT.

This clone was observed a handful of times. The chain employs TRBV10-2 and TRBJ1-2, with 7 bases identical to TRBD1. Germline V lookup: CDR1 WSHSY, CDR2 SAAADI. The CDR3 has 16 residues. V was clipped by 7 bases and J by 4 bases; unmatched bases: 15. The CDR3 bases are TGCGCCAGCACCATCTCCCGACAGGGAGGCTTCTATGGCTACACCTTC. Translating it yields CASTISRQGGFYGYTF.

The V gene is TRBV2, the J gene TRBJ2-6; possible D gene TRBD2, 6 bases. V gave up 7 bases and J gave up 0 bases, with 10 bases separating them. This CDR3 has 15 residues. Germline CDR1 is SNHLY and CDR2 is FYNNEI. The CDR3 sequence: CASKFGGSGANVLTF. DNA of the CDR3: TGTGCCAGCAAATTCGGGGGCTCTGGGGCCAACGTCCTGACTTTC.

The genes are TRBV9 and TRBJ2-5; no definite D call. Germline V gene lookup returns CDR1 SGDLS and CDR2 YYNGEE. The V gene lost 4 bases and the J gene lost 0 bases, with 7 bases spanning the gap. CDR3 length: 13 amino acids. CDR3 loop: CASSPPNQETQYF. CDR3 DNA sequence: TGTGCCAGCAGCCCCCCCAACCAAGAGACCCAGTACTTC.

The chain links TRBV5-1 to TRBJ2-3, with TRBD2 matching 12 bases. The CDR3 spans 19 residues. Losses at the gene ends were 0 bases for V and 0 bases for J; bases not matched to a gene: 8. CDR1 and CDR2 from the germline V gene are SGHRS and YFSETQ. For the CDR3, the DNA is TGCGCCAGCAGCTTGGTCCGGACTAGCGGGACATCTAGCACAGATACGCAGTATTTT. This encodes CASSLVRTSGTSSTDTQYF.

The rearrangement uses TRBV7-6 and TRBJ1-2; a weak D match, TRBD1 (6 bases). V was shortened by 5 bases and J by 3 bases, with 19 bases between the two germline ends. From germline, CDR1 is SGHVS and CDR2 FNYEAQ. The length of the CDR3 is 16 residues. The CDR3 loop reads CASSEEGRGSHYGYTF. In DNA, the CDR3 is TGTGCCAGCAGCGAAGAAGGCAGGGGATCACACTATGGCTACACCTTC.

The chain uses TRBV30 and TRBJ1-1, with unresolved D. The CDR3 is made up of 18 amino acids. CDR1 and CDR2 (germline): GTSNPN, SVGIG (reference sequence). V lost 2 bases and J lost 1, with 23 bases in between. The CDR3 reads CAWSSSKFMDPENTEAFF. CDR3 sequence (DNA): TGTGCCTGGAGTTCCTCCAAGTTCATGGACCCTGAGAACACTGAAGCTTTCTTT. The entire variable domain, with the rest obtained from reference TRBV30 and TRBJ1-1, is as follows: SQTIHQWPATLVQPVGSPLSLECTVEGTSNPNLYWYRQAAGRGLQLLFYSVGIGQISSEVPQNLSASRPQDRQFILSSKKLLLSDSGFYLCAWSSSKFMDPENTEAFFGQGTRLTVV.

The rearrangement joins TRBV6-1 to TRBJ2-1; no firm D call. Trimming removed 3 bases from V and 8 bases from J, with 8 bases in between. Germline V gene sequence: CDR1 MNHNS, CDR2 SASEGT. This CDR3 has 12 amino acids. In DNA form, the CDR3 reads TGTGCCAGCAGTGATCCCCAGGATGAGCAGTTCTTC. Encoded protein: CASSDPQDEQFF.

In its sample, this clone was seen a few times. V usage is TRBV7-2 and J usage is TRBJ1-2; D is unclear. With 0 bases removed from V and 4 bases from J, the gap between germline ends came to 9 bases. CDR1 is SGHTA and CDR2 is FQGNSA in the germline V gene. The CDR3 loop spans 14 amino acids. In DNA form, the CDR3 reads TGTGCCAGCAGCTTAGCGCGTCAGACCTATGGCTACACCTTC. This sequence encodes CASSLARQTYGYTF.

This clone has more than one count but fewer than ten. The chain couples TRBV14 to TRBJ2-4; TRBD1 matches 7 bases. V shed 1 base and J 6 bases; nucleotides not matched to a gene: 9. CDR3 length: 16 residues. Germline CDR1 reads SGHDN; CDR2 reads FVKESK. The CDR3 coding sequence is TGTGCCAGCAGCCAAGGCCGACCGGGACAGCGAAACATTCAGTACTTC. Translation gives CASSQGRPGQRNIQYF. The whole variable domain, filled in from reference TRBV14 and TRBJ2-4, reads EAGVTQFPSHSVIEKGQTVTLRCDPISGHDNLYWYRRVMGKEIKFLLHFVKESKQDESGMPNNRFLAERTGGTYSTLKVQPAELEDSGVYFCASSQGRPGQRNIQYFGAGTRLSVL.

The chain combines TRBV9 with TRBJ2-3, with a weak D call TRBD2 (5 bases). Germline assignment: CDR1 SGDLS and CDR2 YYNGEE. The CDR3 contains 15 residues. Trimming removed 3 bases from V and 0 bases from J, with 11 bases in between. CDR3: CASSATGISTDTQYF. The CDR3, as DNA: TGTGCCAGCAGCGCAACCGGGATAAGCACAGATACGCAGTATTTT.